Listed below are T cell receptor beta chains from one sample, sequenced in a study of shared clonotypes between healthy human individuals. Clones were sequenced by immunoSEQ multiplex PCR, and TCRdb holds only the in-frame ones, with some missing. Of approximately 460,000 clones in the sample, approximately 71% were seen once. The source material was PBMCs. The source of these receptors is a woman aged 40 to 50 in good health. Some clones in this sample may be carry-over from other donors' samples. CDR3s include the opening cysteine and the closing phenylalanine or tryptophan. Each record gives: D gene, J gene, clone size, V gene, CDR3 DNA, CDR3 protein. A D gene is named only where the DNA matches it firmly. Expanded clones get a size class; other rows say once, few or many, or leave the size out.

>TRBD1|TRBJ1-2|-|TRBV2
TGTGCCAGCAGTGAACCGGGACAGGCGATCTATGGCTACACCTTC
CASSEPGQAIYGYTF
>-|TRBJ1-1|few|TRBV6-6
TGTGCCAGCAGCCCAGACAGGACGAACACTGAAGCTTTCTTT
CASSPDRTNTEAFF
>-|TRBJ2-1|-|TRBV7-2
TGTGCCAGCAGCTTAGTGGGGGACTCCTACAATGAGCAGTTCTTC
CASSLVGDSYNEQFF
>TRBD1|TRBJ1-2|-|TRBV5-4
TGTGCCAGCAGCCGCGACAGGGAAGATGGCTACACCTTC
CASSRDREDGYTF
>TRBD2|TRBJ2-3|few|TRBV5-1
TGCGCCAGCAGGATAGCGGGAGGGCCGGATACGCAGTATTTT
CASRIAGGPDTQYF
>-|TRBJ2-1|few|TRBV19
TGTGCCAGCCGATTCGGAGATGAGCAGTTCTTC
CASRFGDEQFF
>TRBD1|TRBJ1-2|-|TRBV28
TGTGCCAGCAGGAGCGTTCGACAGGGGTATGGCTACACCTTC
CASRSVRQGYGYTF
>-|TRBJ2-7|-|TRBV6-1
TGTGCCAGCAGTGAAAACGCAGGTTACTACGAGCAGTACTTC
CASSENAGYYEQYF
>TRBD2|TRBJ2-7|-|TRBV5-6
TGTGCCAGCAGCTGGACTAGCGGATACGAGCAGTACTTC
CASSWTSGYEQYF
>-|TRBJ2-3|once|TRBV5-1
TGCGCCAGCAGCTTGGATGGCAGGAGCACAGATACGCAGTATTTT
CASSLDGRSTDTQYF
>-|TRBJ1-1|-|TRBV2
TGTGCCGGCAGTAAAGGAACAGGGAGTAGGGAAGCTTTCTTT
CAGSKGTGSREAFF
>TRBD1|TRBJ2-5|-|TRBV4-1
TGCGCCAGCAGCCGAAGACAGGGAGCGGAGACCCAGTACTTC
CASSRRQGAETQYF
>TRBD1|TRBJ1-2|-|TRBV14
TGTGCCAGCAGCCAAGTCACAGGGGGCGATGGCTACACCTTC
CASSQVTGGDGYTF
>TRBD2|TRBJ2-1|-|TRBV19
TGTGCCAGTAGTCGAAGACTAGCGGGAGTTCGAGTCAATGAGCAGTTCTTC
CASSRRLAGVRVNEQFF